This T cell receptor (beta chain) was captured by sequencing in a study of blood T cell repertoires in COVID-19. Study-level information: COVID-19 samples from acute and convalescent phases originated in the United States, Italy and Spain.

CDR1 is SQVTM and CDR2 is ANQGSEA in the germline V gene. The J segment lost 6 bases and the V segment lost 6 bases, leaving 4 bases of the junction unmatched. CDR3 length: 12 residues. Per the original data handling: Estimation of nucleated cell counts relied on the amplification of reference gene primers. The table came from immunoSEQ multiplex PCR; TCRdb's copy has only in-frame clones and leaves some out. That table furnishes V, J and clone size, whereas the DNA furnished D and trimming. The table lists tens of thousands of clones, less than 85% of them singletons. The chain links TRBV29-1 to TRBJ1-1; 10 positions match TRBD1. This TCR was recovered from an elderly man with acute or convalescent COVID-19. Source material: peripheral blood. The DNA of the CDR3 is TGCAGCGTGACAGGGGGCGAACCTGAAGCTTTCTTT. Translated: CSVTGGEPEAFF.